This TCR beta chain stems from a study of T cell responses to AZD1222 COVID-19 vaccine. About the study: Some second doses came at about 4 weeks and others at about 12 weeks; these were pooled.

General study results and limits: Repertoire sampling was restricted to post-peak T cell response timepoints.

Germline CDR1 reads MNHEY; CDR2 reads SVGAGI. V was pared by 6 bases and J by 5 bases, with 13 bases between. The CDR3 loop spans 14 amino acids. To note about this clone: Its target is not known.

Only in-frame clones appear in the TCRdb table, and some are missing; sequencing was by immunoSEQ multiplex PCR. Altogether roughly 100,000 clones are present, about four fifths being singletons, with the ten largest covering approximately 15%. The receptor comes from an adult in good health. This specimen was peripheral blood, taken on day 0 of AZD1222 vaccination. The chain is built from TRBV6-5 and TRBJ2-2; D gene uncertain. CDR3 region: CASSSIAPTGELFF. CDR3 nucleotides: TGTGCCAGCAGCTCCATCGCTCCGACCGGGGAGCTGTTTTTT.